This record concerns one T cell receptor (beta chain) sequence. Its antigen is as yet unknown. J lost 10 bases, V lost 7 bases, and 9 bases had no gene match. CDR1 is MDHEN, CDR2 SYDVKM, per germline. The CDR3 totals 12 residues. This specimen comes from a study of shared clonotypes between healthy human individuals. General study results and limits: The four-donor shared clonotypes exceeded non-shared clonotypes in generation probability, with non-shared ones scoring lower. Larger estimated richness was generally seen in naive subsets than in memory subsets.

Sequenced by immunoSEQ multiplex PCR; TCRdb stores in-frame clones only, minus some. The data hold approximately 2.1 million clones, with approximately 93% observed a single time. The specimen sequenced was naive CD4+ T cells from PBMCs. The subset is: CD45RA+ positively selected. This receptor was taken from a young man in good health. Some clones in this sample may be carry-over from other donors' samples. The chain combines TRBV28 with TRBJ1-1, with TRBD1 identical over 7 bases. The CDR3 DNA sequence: TGTGCCAGCACCCAGGGGGGGTCGGGAGCTTTCTTT. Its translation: CASTQGGSGAFF.